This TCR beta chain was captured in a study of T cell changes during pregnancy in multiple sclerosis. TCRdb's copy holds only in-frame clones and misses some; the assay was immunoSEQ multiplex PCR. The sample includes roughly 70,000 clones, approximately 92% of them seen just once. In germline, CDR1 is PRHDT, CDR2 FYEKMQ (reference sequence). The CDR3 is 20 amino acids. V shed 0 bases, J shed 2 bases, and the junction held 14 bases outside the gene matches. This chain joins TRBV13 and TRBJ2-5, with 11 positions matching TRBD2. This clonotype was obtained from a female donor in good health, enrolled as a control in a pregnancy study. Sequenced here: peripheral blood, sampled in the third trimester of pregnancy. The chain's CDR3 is CASSLGPYALSSGGQETQYF. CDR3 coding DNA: TGTGCCAGCAGCTTAGGCCCCTATGCCCTATCTAGCGGGGGGCAAGAGACCCAGTACTTC.